The subject of this entry is one T cell receptor beta chain. Its target is unknown. Only in-frame clones appear in the TCRdb table, and some are missing; sequencing was by immunoSEQ multiplex PCR. Here the sample spans some 120,000 clones, roughly nine tenths being singletons. This CDR3 has 14 residues. V lost 2 bases, J lost 0 bases, and 8 bases lay in between. Germline V CDR1 and CDR2: SGHRS, YFSETQ. This sample was included in a study of T cell responses to AZD1222 COVID-19 vaccine. Points from the study as a whole: Dominant at 160-218 and 743-854, vaccine-associated CD4 TCRs also spanned spike. Close to half of spike-specific TCRs reportedly recognize unmutated variant regions. Clonal diversity was possibly underestimated, and the donors were mostly white British, with more females. Seropositive status at baseline applied to only 6 or 7 AZD1222 recipients.

Specimen: peripheral blood, collected on day 0 of AZD1222 vaccination. This receptor was taken from an adult in good health. The chain combines TRBV5-1 with TRBJ1-1; D is undetermined. The CDR3, as DNA: TGCGCCAGCAGCTTAAGAGGGCTGAACACTGAAGCTTTCTTT. Its protein is CASSLRGLNTEAFF.